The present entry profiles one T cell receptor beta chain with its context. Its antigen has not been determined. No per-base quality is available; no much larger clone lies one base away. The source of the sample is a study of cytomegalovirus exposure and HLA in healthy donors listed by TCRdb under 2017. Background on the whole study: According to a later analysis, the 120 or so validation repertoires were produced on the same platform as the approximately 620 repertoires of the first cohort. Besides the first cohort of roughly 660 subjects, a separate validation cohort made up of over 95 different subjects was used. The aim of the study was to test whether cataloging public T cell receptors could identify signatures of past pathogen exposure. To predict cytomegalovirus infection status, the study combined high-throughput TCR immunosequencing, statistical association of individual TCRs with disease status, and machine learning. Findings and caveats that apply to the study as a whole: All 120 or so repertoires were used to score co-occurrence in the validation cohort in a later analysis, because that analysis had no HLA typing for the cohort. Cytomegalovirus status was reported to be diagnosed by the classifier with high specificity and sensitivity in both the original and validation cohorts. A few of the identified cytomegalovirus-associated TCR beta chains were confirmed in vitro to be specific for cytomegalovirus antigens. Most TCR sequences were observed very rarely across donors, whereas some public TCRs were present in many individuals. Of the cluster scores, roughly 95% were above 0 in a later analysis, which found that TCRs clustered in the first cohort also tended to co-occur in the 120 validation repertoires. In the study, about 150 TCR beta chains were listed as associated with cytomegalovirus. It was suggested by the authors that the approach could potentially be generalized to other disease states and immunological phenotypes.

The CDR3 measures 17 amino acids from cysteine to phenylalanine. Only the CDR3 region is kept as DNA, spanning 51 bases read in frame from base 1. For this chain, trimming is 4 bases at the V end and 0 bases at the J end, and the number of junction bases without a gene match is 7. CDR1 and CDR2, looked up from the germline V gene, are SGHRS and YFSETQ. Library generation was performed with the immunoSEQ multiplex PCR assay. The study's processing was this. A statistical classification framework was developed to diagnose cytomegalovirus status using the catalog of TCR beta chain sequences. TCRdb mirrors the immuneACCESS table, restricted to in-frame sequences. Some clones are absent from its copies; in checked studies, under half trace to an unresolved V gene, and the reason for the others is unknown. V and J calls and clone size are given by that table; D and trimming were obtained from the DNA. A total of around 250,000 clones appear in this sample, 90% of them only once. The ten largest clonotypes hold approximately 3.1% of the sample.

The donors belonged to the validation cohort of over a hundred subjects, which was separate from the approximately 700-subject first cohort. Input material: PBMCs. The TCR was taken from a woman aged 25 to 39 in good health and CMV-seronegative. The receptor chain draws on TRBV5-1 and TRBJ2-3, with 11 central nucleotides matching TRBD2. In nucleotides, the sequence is TGCGCCAGCAGCCTAACCCGACTAGCGGGGAGCACAGATACGCAGTATTTT. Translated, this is CASSLTRLAGSTDTQYF.